The clone carrying this T cell receptor beta chain was seen ten or more times. Its antigen is undetermined. TCRdb fed the reads into MiXCR, producing one record per CDR3 protein. The sample has 250,000 or so distinct CDR3 sequences; less than 9.5% are singletons. This CDR3 is 14 amino acids long. CDR1 and CDR2 from the germline V gene are SGHTA and FQGNSA. Trimming removed 6 bases from V and 0 bases from J, with 12 bases in between. This record comes from a study of T cell repertoires in cytomegalovirus infection. Looking at the study overall: Public TCR beta signatures were indicative of both CMV infection and a matching HLA type.

Whole-study results and caveats: Cumulative frequency (of public TCR beta family members) identified carriers of CMV plus the relevant HLA.

The sequence came from a human donor in good health (CMV status not recorded). Some clones in this sample may be carry-over from other donors' samples. The specimen was PBMCs. The J gene is TRBJ2-7, the V gene TRBV7-2; D might be TRBD2 (5 bases). The CDR3 is CASRTGSSSYEQYF. CDR3 DNA: TGTGCCAGCAGGACGGGATCGAGCTCCTACGAGCAGTACTTC.